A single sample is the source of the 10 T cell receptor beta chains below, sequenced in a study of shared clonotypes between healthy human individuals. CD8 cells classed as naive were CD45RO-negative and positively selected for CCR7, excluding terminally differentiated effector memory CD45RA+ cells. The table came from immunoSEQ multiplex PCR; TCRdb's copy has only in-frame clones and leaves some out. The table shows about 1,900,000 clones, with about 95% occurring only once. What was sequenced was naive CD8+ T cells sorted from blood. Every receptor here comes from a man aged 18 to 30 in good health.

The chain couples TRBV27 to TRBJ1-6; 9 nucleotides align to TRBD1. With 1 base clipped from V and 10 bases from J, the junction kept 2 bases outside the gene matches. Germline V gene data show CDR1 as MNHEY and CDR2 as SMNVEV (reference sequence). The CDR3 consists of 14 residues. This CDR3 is CASSLWDRESPLHF. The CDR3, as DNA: TGTGCCAGCAGTTTATGGGACAGGGAATCACCCCTCCACTTT.

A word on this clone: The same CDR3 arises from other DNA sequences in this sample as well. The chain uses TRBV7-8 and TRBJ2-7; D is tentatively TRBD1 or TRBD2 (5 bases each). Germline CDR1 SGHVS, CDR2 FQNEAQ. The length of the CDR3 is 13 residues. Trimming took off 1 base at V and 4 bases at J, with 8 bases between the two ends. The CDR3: CASSLVGVYEQYF. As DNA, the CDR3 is TGTGCCAGCAGCTTAGTGGGGGTATACGAGCAGTACTTC. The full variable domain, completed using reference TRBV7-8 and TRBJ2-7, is GAGVSQSPRYKVAKRGQDVALRCDPISGHVSLFWYQQALGQGPEFLTYFQNEAQLDKSGLPSDRFFAERPEGSVSTLKIQRTQQEDSAVYLCASSLVGVYEQYFGPGTRLTVT.

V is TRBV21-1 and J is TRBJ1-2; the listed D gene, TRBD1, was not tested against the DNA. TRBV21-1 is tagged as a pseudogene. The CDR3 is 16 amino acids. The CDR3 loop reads CASSKSGTGVYYGYTF. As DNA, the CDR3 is TGTGCCAGCAGCAAATCGGGGACAGGGGTCTACTATGGCTACACCTTC.

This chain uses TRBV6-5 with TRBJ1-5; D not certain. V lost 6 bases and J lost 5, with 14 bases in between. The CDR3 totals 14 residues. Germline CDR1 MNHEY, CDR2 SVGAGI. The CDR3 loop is CASSQFFPDQPQHF. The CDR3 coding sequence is TGTGCCAGCAGCCAGTTCTTTCCGGATCAGCCCCAGCATTTT.

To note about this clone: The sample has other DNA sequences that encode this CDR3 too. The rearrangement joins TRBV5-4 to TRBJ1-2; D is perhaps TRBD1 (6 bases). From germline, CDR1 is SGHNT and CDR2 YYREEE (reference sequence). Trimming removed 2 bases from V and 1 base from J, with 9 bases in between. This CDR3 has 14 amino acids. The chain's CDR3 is CASSFGGLNYGYTF. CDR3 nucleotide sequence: TGTGCCAGCAGCTTCGGGGGCCTTAACTATGGCTACACCTTC.

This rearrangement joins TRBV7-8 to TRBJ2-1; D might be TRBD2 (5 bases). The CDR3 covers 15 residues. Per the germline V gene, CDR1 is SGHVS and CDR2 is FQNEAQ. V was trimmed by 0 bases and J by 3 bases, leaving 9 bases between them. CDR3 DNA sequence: TGTGCCAGCAGCTTAGCGGGGAGCTACTACAATGAGCAGTTCTTC. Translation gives CASSLAGSYYNEQFF. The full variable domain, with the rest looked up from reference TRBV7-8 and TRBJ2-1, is GAGVSQSPRYKVAKRGQDVALRCDPISGHVSLFWYQQALGQGPEFLTYFQNEAQLDKSGLPSDRFFAERPEGSVSTLKIQRTQQEDSAVYLCASSLAGSYYNEQFFGPGTRLTVL.

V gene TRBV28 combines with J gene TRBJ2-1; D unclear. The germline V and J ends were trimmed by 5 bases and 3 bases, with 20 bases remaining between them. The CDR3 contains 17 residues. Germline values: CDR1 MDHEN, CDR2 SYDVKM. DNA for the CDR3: TGTGCCAGCAGTCCCCTTTCCGGCGGCGGAGACTACAATGAGCAGTTCTTC. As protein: CASSPLSGGGDYNEQFF.

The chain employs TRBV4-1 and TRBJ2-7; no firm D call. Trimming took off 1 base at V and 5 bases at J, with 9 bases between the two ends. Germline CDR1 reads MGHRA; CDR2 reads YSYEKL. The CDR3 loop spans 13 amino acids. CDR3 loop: CASSQVGVDEQYF. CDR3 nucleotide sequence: TGCGCCAGCAGCCAAGTCGGAGTAGACGAGCAGTACTTC.

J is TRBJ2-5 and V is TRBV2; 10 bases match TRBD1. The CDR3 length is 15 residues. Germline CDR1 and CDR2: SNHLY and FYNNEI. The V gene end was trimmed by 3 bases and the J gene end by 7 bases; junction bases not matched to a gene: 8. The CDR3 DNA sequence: TGTGCCAGCAGTGAGGGACAGGGGAATCCGGGGACCCAGTACTTC. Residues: CASSEGQGNPGTQYF.

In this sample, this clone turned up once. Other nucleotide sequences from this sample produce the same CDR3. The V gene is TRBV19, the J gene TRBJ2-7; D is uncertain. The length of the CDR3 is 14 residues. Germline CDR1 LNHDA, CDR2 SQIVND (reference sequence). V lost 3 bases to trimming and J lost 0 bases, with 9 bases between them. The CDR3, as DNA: TGTGCCAGTAGTATTGGGTTGAGCTCCTACGAGCAGTACTTC. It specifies CASSIGLSSYEQYF.